This T cell receptor beta chain was sequenced during a study of OX40 agonist ivuxolimab in advanced cancers. Study as a whole: In three patients, partial responses were observed, one with hepatocellular carcinoma and two with cutaneous melanoma.

Trimming removed 3 bases from V and 7 bases from J, with 23 bases in between. The CDR3 loop spans 16 amino acids. CDR1 is SGDLS and CDR2 is YYNGEE in the germline V gene. Data came from immunoSEQ multiplex PCR; TCRdb stores just in-frame clones and leaves some out. The sample includes about 31,000 clones, approximately 90% of them seen just once. The receptor was isolated from an adult with an advanced solid tumor such as melanoma, head and neck, liver or kidney cancer. The chain employs TRBV9 and TRBJ2-7; D unresolved. Sequenced material: CD4+ or CD8+ T cells sorted from blood, taken in a trial of the OX40 agonist ivuxolimab. In DNA form, the CDR3 reads TGTGCCAGCAGCGACGGGCAAAAGGAAGCCCGGCGGGAGCAGTACTTC. It codes for CASSDGQKEARREQYF.